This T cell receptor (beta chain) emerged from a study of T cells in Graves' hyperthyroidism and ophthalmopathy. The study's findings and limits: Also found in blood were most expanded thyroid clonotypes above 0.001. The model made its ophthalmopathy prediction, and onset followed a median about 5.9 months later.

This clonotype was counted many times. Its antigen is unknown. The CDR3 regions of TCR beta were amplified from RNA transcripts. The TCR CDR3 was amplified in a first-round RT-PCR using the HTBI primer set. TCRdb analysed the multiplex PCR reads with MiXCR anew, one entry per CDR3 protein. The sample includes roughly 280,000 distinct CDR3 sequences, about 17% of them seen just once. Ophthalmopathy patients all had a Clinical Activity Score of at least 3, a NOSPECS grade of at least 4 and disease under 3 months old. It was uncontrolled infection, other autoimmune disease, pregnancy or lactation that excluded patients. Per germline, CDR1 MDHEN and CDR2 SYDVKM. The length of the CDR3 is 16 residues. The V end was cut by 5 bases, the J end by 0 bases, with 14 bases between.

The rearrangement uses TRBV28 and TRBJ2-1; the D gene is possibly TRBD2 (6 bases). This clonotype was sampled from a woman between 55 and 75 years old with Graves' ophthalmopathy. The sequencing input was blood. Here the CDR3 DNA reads TGTGCCAGCAGTGAGACTAGTTACTACTCCTACAATGAGCAGTTCTTC. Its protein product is CASSETSYYSYNEQFF.